This T cell receptor beta chain was obtained from a study of spatial heterogeneity in lung cancer. Points from the study as a whole: Tumors with more nonsynonymous mutations had more expanded intratumoral alpha and beta TCRs.

TCRdb independently ran MiXCR on the 5' RACE reads; one entry per CDR3 protein. Among some 16,000 distinct CDR3 sequences listed, 6% to 7% were seen once. The time point here: sample taken at primary tumor resection. This clonotype is deemed medium-sized. Its cognate antigen is unknown. Since the library was made to target alpha chains, this beta chain is a stray read and its abundance is not meaningful. V dropped 5 bases and J dropped 7 bases, with 15 bases sitting between them. The CDR3 has 15 amino acids. Germline V gene lookup returns CDR1 SGHTA and CDR2 FQGNSA. Source: lung tumor tissue, taken at surgery. The sequence came from a female donor with early-stage non-small cell lung cancer. V and J are TRBV7-2 and TRBJ1-6; possibly TRBD1 for D (6 bases). CDR3 residues: CASSVTGTQNSPLHF. As DNA, the CDR3 is TGTGCCAGCAGCGTTACCGGGACACAGAATTCACCCCTCCACTTT.